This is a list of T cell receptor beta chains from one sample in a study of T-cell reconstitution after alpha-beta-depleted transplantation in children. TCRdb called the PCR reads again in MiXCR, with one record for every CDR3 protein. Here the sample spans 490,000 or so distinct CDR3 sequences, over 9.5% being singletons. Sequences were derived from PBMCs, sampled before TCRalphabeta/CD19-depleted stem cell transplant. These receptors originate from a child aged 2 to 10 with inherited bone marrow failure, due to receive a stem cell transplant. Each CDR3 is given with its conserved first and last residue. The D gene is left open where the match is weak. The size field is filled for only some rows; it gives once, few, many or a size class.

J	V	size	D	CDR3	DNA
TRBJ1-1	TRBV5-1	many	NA	CASSLAHSLNTEAFF	TGCGCCAGCAGCTTGGCCCACAGCCTGAACACTGAAGCTTTCTTT
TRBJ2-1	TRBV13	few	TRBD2	CASSWSSGGLYNEQFF	TGTGCCAGCAGCTGGTCCTCGGGGGGTCTTTACAATGAGCAGTTCTTC
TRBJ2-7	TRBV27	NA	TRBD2	CASSPLGSGSDEQYF	TGTGCCAGCAGTCCGCTGGGTAGCGGGAGCGACGAGCAGTACTTC
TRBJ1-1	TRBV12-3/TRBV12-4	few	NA	CASSTFLGGEMDTEAFF	TGTGCCAGCAGTACATTCCTCGGCGGGGAAATGGACACTGAAGCTTTCTTT
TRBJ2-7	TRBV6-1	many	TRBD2	CASSSSGTSSYEQYF	TGTGCCAGCAGCTCTAGCGGGACTAGCTCCTACGAGCAGTACTTC
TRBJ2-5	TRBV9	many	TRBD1	CASSVGPTGAQETQYF	TGTGCCAGCAGCGTAGGCCCTACAGGGGCCCAAGAGACCCAGTACTTC
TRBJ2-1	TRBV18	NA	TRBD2	CASSPEGSGSLHNEQFF	TGTGCCAGCTCACCGGAGGGTAGCGGGAGTCTTCACAATGAGCAGTTCTTC
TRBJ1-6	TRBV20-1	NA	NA	CSAREVVHSPLHF	TGCAGTGCTAGAGAGGTGGTGCACTCACCCCTCCACTTT
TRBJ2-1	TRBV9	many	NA	CASSGLANEQFF	TGTGCCAGCAGCGGACTTGCCAATGAGCAGTTCTTC
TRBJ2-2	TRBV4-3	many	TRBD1	CASSQGLPDRGWNTGELFF	TGCGCCAGCAGCCAGGGATTACCGGACAGGGGATGGAACACCGGGGAGCTGTTTTTT
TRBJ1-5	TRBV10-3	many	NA	CAISESGDQPQHF	TGTGCCATCAGTGAGTCCGGCGATCAGCCCCAGCATTTT
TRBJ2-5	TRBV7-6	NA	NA	CASSPRMGPRETQYF	TGTGCCAGCAGCCCCCGGATGGGCCCTCGGGAGACCCAGTACTTC
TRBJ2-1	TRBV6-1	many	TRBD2	CASRGSLAGTTEQFF	TGTGCCAGCAGGGGGTCACTAGCGGGAACCACTGAGCAGTTCTTC
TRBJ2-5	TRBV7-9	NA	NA	CASSSYSTQETQYF	TGTGCCAGCAGCTCATACAGCACCCAGGAGACCCAGTACTTC
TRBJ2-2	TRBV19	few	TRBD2	CASTPTSGYTGELFF	TGTGCCAGTACCCCGACTAGCGGGTACACCGGGGAGCTGTTTTTT
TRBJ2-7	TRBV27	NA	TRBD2	CASSLWSGSPPEQYF	TGTGCCAGCAGTTTATGGAGCGGGAGCCCCCCCGAGCAGTACTTC
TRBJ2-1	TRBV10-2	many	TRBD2	CASSEVLAGNEQFF	TGCGCCAGCAGTGAGGTGCTAGCGGGCAATGAGCAGTTCTTC
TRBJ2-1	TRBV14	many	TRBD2	CASYTGLAGYNEQFF	TGTGCCAGTTACACCGGACTAGCGGGATACAATGAGCAGTTCTTC
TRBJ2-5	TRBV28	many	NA	CASSLIFGSNQETQYF	TGTGCCAGCAGTTTAATTTTCGGCTCTAACCAAGAGACCCAGTACTTC
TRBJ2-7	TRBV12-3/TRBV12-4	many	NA	CASSPAAYEQYF	TGTGCCAGCTCCCCGGCGGCCTACGAGCAGTACTTC
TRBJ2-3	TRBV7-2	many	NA	CASSLGLFTDTQYF	TGTGCCAGCAGCTTAGGGCTTTTCACAGATACGCAGTATTTT
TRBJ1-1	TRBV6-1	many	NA	CASRDVLNTEAFF	TGTGCCAGCAGGGATGTTCTGAACACTGAAGCTTTCTTT
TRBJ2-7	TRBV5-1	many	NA	CASSIGQGPYEQYF	TGCGCCAGCAGCATTGGGCAGGGCCCCTACGAGCAGTACTTC
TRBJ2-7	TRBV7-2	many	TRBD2	CASSPSGTSGSYEQYF	TGTGCCAGCAGCCCCTCCGGGACTAGCGGGAGTTACGAGCAGTACTTC
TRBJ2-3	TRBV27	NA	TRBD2	CASSLSPGLAGVRGADTQYF	TGTGCCAGCAGTTTATCGCCGGGACTAGCGGGAGTAAGGGGGGCAGATACGCAGTATTTT
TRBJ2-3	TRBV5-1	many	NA	CASSTERGSTDTQYF	TGCGCCAGCAGCACCGAACGGGGTTCCACAGATACGCAGTATTTT
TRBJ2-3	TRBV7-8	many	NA	CASSLLNVRTDTQYF	TGTGCCAGCAGCTTACTAAACGTCCGCACAGATACGCAGTATTTT
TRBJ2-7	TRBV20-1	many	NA	CSGRRISSYEQYF	TGCAGCGGACGGAGGATCTCATCCTACGAGCAGTACTTC
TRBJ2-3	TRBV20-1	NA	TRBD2	CSALAGDGTDTQYF	TGCAGTGCTCTAGCGGGAGACGGCACAGATACGCAGTATTTT
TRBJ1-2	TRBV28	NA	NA	CASSLSGMGKYGYTF	TGTGCCAGCAGTTTATCGGGGATGGGGAAATATGGCTACACCTTC
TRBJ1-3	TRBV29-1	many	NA	CSVEAPRTISSGNTIYF	TGCAGCGTTGAAGCCCCTAGGACCATTAGCTCTGGAAACACCATATATTTT
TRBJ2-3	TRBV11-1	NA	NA	CASSLGQSGDLGTDTQYF	TGTGCCAGCAGCTTGGGACAGAGCGGGGACTTAGGTACAGATACGCAGTATTTT
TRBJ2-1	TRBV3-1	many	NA	CASSQDAWSSYNEQFF	TGTGCCAGCAGCCAAGATGCCTGGAGCTCCTACAATGAGCAGTTCTTC
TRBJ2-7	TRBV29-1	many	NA	CSVEDPRGYEQYF	TGCAGCGTTGAAGACCCCCGGGGGTACGAGCAGTACTTC
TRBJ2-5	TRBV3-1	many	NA	CASNMWQGKETQYF	TGTGCCAGCAATATGTGGCAAGGCAAAGAGACCCAGTACTTC
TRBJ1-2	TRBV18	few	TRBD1	CASSDRAFYGYTF	TGTGCCAGCTCCGACAGGGCGTTCTATGGCTACACCTTC
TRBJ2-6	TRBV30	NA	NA	CAWKKVSSGANVLTF	TGTGCCTGGAAGAAGGTCAGCTCTGGGGCCAACGTCCTGACTTTC
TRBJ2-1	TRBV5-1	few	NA	CASSPDADPRVYNEQFF	TGCGCCAGCAGCCCGGACGCGGACCCCAGGGTTTACAATGAGCAGTTCTTC
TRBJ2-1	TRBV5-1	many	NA	CASSYDLRQDNEQFF	TGCGCCAGCAGTTACGACCTACGACAAGACAATGAGCAGTTCTTC
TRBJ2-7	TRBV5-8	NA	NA	CASSEGTGWTSSYEQYF	TGTGCCAGCAGCGAAGGGACAGGCTGGACTAGCTCCTACGAGCAGTACTTC
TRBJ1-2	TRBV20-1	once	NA	CSADRAWLANYGYTF	TGCAGTGCTGATCGGGCGTGGTTAGCTAACTATGGCTACACCTTC
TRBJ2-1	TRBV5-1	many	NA	CASSLDWDHRYNEQFF	TGCGCCAGCAGCTTGGATTGGGACCACCGTTACAATGAGCAGTTCTTC
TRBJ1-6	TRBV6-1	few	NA	CASSLPGSLGAPLHF	TGTGCCAGCAGTCTCCCGGGGTCCTTGGGGGCACCCCTCCACTTT
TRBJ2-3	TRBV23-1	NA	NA	CASSARDKECTDTQYF	TGCGCCAGCAGTGCACGGGACAAGGAGTGTACAGATACGCAGTATTTT
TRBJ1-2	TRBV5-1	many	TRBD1	CASSPGTGYGYTF	TGCGCCAGCAGCCCGGGGACAGGATATGGCTACACCTTC
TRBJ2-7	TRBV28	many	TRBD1	CASAPDRDSYEQYF	TGTGCCAGCGCCCCCGACAGGGATTCCTACGAGCAGTACTTC
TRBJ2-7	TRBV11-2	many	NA	CASSRGHFYEQYF	TGTGCCAGCAGCCGAGGACACTTCTACGAGCAGTACTTC
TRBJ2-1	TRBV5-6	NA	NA	CASSLEAGMGYNEQFF	TGTGCCAGCAGCTTGGAGGCAGGGATGGGCTACAATGAGCAGTTCTTC
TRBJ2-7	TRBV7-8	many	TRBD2	CASSLLRTRYYEQYF	TGTGCCAGCAGCTTACTTCGGACTAGATACTACGAGCAGTACTTC
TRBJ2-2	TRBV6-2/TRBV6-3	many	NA	CASSGLWGTGELFF	TGTGCCAGCAGTGGACTCTGGGGGACCGGGGAGCTGTTTTTT
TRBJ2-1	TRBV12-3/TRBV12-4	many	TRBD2	CASRDTGTSVYNEQFF	TGTGCCAGCAGAGACACCGGGACTAGCGTCTACAATGAGCAGTTCTTC
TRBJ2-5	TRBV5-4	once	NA	CASSYPQGGTLQETQYF	TGTGCCAGCAGCTATCCGCAGGGGGGGACGTTACAAGAGACCCAGTACTTC
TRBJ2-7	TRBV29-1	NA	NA	CSLRDGDEQYF	TGCAGCCTCCGGGACGGCGACGAGCAGTACTTC
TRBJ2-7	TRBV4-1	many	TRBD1	CASSQVFGTGSYEQYF	TGCGCCAGCAGCCAAGTTTTTGGGACAGGCTCCTACGAGCAGTACTTC
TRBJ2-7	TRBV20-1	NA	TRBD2	CSAGLLAGGRYEQYF	TGCAGTGCTGGATTACTAGCGGGAGGCCGATACGAGCAGTACTTC
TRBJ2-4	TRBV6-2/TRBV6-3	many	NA	CASRMDSAEDIQYF	TGTGCCAGCAGAATGGACAGCGCCGAAGACATTCAGTACTTC
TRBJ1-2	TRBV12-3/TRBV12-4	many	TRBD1	CASSYRTGSNYGYTF	TGTGCCAGCAGTTACCGGACAGGCTCTAACTATGGCTACACCTTC